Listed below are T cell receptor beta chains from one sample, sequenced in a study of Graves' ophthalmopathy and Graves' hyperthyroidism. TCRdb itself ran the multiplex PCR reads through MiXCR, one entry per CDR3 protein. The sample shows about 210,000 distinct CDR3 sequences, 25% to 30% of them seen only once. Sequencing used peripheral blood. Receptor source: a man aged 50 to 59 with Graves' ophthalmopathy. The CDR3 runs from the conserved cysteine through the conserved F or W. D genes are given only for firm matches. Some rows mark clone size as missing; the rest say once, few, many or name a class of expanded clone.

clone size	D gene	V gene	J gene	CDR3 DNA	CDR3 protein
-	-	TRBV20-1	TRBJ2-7	TGCAGTGCTTTGACTGGGATAAACTCCTACGAGCAGTACTTC	CSALTGINSYEQYF
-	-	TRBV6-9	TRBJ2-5	TGTGCCAGCAGTTATTGTTTTGGGCCCCACATCGGGGAGACCCAGTACTTC	CASSYCFGPHIGETQYF
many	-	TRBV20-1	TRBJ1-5	TGCAGTGCTAGATACGGGGTACATCAGCCCCAGCATTTT	CSARYGVHQPQHF
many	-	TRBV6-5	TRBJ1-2	TGTGCCAGCAGTTACTCGTTAGAGATCCTCGATGGCTACACCTTC	CASSYSLEILDGYTF
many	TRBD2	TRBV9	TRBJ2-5	TGTGCCAGCAGCGTAGACGAGGGAGGGCGAGAGACCCAGTACTTC	CASSVDEGGRETQYF
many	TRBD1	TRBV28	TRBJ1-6	TGTGCCAGCAGCACATTGGGGGGACAGGGACCCGTGAATTCACCCCTCCACTTT	CASSTLGGQGPVNSPLHF
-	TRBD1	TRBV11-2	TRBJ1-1	TGTGCCAGCAGCTTAGGGAATAGGACAGGGGGCCAGTACACTGAAGCTTTCTTT	CASSLGNRTGGQYTEAFF
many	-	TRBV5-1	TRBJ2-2	TGCGCCAGCAGCTTGCCCGGGGCGCGGTCCGGGGAGCTGTTTTTT	CASSLPGARSGELFF
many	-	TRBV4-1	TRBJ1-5	TGCGCCAGCAGCCAATCCCCGGCAAGTAATAGCAATCAGCCCCAGCATTTT	CASSQSPASNSNQPQHF
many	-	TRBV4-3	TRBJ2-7	TGCGCCAGCAGCCAAGATTACGAGGGATCGACCTACGAGCAGTACTTC	CASSQDYEGSTYEQYF
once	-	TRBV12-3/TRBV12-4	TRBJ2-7	TGTGCCAGCAGTCAGGGTGTCTACGAGCAGTACTTC	CASSQGVYEQYF
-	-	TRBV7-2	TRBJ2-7	TGTGCCAGCAGCTTATCAAACAGGGTCTCAGGGGAGCAGTACTTC	CASSLSNRVSGEQYF
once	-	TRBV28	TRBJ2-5	TGTGCCAGCAGGTGGGACATAAATCTCAAGACCCAGTACTTC	CASRWDINLKTQYF
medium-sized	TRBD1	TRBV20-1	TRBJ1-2	TGCAGTGCGGTCCGGGACAGGGGGCAGGGTGGCTACACCTTC	CSAVRDRGQGGYTF
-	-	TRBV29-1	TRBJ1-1	TGCAGCGTTGAAGAAGGGTCCCGCCAAGCTTTCTTT	CSVEEGSRQAFF
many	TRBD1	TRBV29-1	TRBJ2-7	TGCAGCGTGAGAGACAGGGAACGATACGAGCAGTACTTC	CSVRDRERYEQYF
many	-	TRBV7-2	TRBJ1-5	TGTGCCAGCAGCTTAAGGGGTTCAGGGGTAAGGAGCAATCAGCCCCAGCATTTT	CASSLRGSGVRSNQPQHF
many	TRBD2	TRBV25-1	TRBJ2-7	TGTGCCAGCAGAGGCCTCGGGAGGGCCCCCCACGAGCAGTACTTC	CASRGLGRAPHEQYF
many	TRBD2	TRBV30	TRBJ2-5	TGTGCCTGTGCGGGAGCGGAGACCCAGTACTTC	CACAGAETQYF
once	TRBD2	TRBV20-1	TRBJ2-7	TGCAGTGCCGCGCCCCGACTAGCGGGGTTGGAAGAGCAGTACTTC	CSAAPRLAGLEEQYF